This TCR beta chain was observed in a study of CXCR3-negative and CXCR3-positive naive CD8 T cells (dated by TCRdb to about 2019). For the wider study: In total, approximately 130 million TRB reads were obtained, corresponding to roughly 1.5 +/- 0.3 million reads per library. Diversity and physicochemical repertoire analyses covered 10 to 11 donors pooled from two independent experiments. TRBV-TRBJ cluster analysis included naive subsets from roughly 5 donors and memory cells from 3 donors. The paper as a whole reports these results and caveats: Because surface CD5, which is linked to self-reactivity in mice, was comparable between the naive subsets, TCR interaction strength was also inferred from TRB CDR3 physicochemical properties. Naive CXCR3-negative and CXCR3-positive cells from the same donor showed similar TRBV-TRBJ usage, whereas memory cells showed distinct patterns. Repertoire diversity was comparably high in both naive subsets but much lower in memory CD8+ T cells. CXCR3 expression partially decreased after cryopreservation, so most assays used freshly isolated PBMCs.

These reads were obtained on a NextSeq 550. The Human TCR Profiling Kit (MiLaboratory) was used to make UMI-labeled 5' RACE TRB cDNA libraries. cDNA synthesis used the entire amount of extracted RNA, and PCR amplification then used the entire amount of cDNA produced. Libraries were prepared in parallel using an identical number of PCR cycles. Regarding the original processing steps: With a minimum of two reads required per UMI, MIGEC and MiXCR pulled out about 52,000 +/- 9,100 unique UMI-labeled TRB cDNA molecules from each library. An average of roughly 40,000 +/- 10,000 functional in-frame TRB CDR3 nucleotide clonotypes without stop codons was found per library. After downsampling to 5000 UMI-labeled TRB molecules per sample, diversity metrics, including normalized Shannon-Wiener and Chao1, were computed in VDJtools. VDJtools was used to calculate clonotype-size-weighted physicochemical properties of the central five CDR3 residues, namely interaction energy, strength, volume and Kidera factor 4. The reads underwent TCRdb reprocessing, giving one record for each CDR3 protein sequence and no DNA. TCRdb, not the authors, supplied the V and J calls. The sample's table lists a count of about 56,000 distinct CDR3 sequences. Of the sample, 20% to 25% is held by the ten largest clones.

Its CDR3 holds 15 amino acids, cysteine through phenylalanine. No DNA sequence is on record. From the germline V gene (reference sequence), CDR1 is MNHEY and CDR2 is SMNVEV. On this clonotype: It lacks a known antigen.

For every CD8+ T cell subset, 300,000 cells were flow-sorted straight into RLT lysis buffer, and each subset was sorted in triplicate. Peripheral blood mononuclear cells were isolated from buffy coats using standard density gradient centrifugation. Total RNA was extracted from sorted cells using an RNeasy Mini Kit. Sequencing was carried out using memory CD8+ T cells from blood. The cell subset or site label of this sample denotes: conventional CD8+ memory T cells (TMEM), sorted as controls. The clonotype originates from a human donor in good health. Some clones in this sample may be carry-over from other donors' samples. The rearrangement combines TRBV27 with TRBJ2-7; TCRdb's D call of TRBD1 is untestable without DNA. The CDR3 region reads CASSLAGGQSYEQYF.